This TCR beta chain came from a study of early stage breast cancer tumors. CDR1 MNHNY and CDR2 SVGAGI come from the germline V gene (reference sequence). Trimming removed 0 bases at V and 3 bases at J, with 13 bases between. There are 16 residues in the CDR3. Sequenced by immunoSEQ multiplex PCR; TCRdb stores in-frame clones only, minus some. This sample carries 40,000 to 60,000 clones, approximately 80% of them seen once, and the ten largest clones take roughly 1.4%. The study's findings and limits: Commonly generated sequences made up most enriched TCRB sequences shared between patients. Bulk DNA sequencing of unsorted cells missed chain pairing and markers. Compared with adjacent normal breast, tumors showed about 2.5-fold denser, more clonal T cells.

Worth noting for this clone: Its antigen remains unknown.

Sequencing was carried out using blood. This TCR was sampled from a person between 50 and 60 years old with breast cancer. The gene calls are TRBV6-6 and TRBJ2-3; D is uncertain. The DNA for the CDR3 is TGTGCCAGCAGTTACTCGACCTACTCTGAAACAGATACGCAGTATTTT. This gives the protein CASSYSTYSETDTQYF.